This is a list of T cell receptor beta chains from one sample in a study of blood T cell repertoires in COVID-19. The assay was immunoSEQ multiplex PCR, and TCRdb's table has in-frame clones only and misses some. The sample lists about 300,000 clones; 75% to 90% were seen once. The sample consisted of peripheral blood. The receptors stem from a woman between 50 and 59 years old with COVID-19, enrolled during active disease. Each CDR3 is given with its conserved first and last residue. The D gene is left open where the match is weak. Rows give clone size only sometimes, using once, few, many, or a class for an expanded clone.

d_gene	j_gene	v_gene	abundance	CDR3aa	CDR3nt
TRBD1	TRBJ2-5	TRBV11-1	-	CASSIEYGTGQETQYF	TGTGCCAGCAGCATTGAGTACGGGACAGGCCAAGAGACCCAGTACTTC
TRBD2	TRBJ2-4	TRBV15	-	CATSGGGGQPSNIQYF	TGTGCCACCAGCGGGGGGGGAGGGCAGCCCAGCAACATTCAGTACTTC
-	TRBJ1-1	TRBV5-1	-	CASSFAGVGGTEAFF	TGCGCCAGCAGCTTCGCAGGGGTAGGTGGCACTGAAGCTTTCTTT
TRBD1	TRBJ1-2	TRBV3-1/TRBV3-2	once	CASSQERKQGGGTYGYTF	TGTGCCAGCAGCCAAGAGCGTAAACAGGGGGGCGGTACCTATGGCTACACCTTC
TRBD2	TRBJ2-3	TRBV6-5	-	CTSGTSGSSTDTQYF	TGTACATCGGGGACTAGCGGCTCTAGCACAGATACGCAGTATTTT
-	TRBJ1-1	TRBV27	-	CASSLGGFALTEAFF	TGTGCCAGCAGTTTGGGGGGGTTTGCCCTCACTGAAGCTTTCTTT
-	TRBJ2-7	TRBV27	few	CASSPFTRIASYEQYF	TGTGCCAGCAGTCCATTTACAAGGATAGCGTCCTACGAGCAGTACTTC
TRBD2	TRBJ2-1	TRBV7-8	-	CASSLAASGRRNEQFF	TGTGCCAGCAGCTTAGCGGCTAGCGGGAGACGTAATGAGCAGTTCTTC
TRBD1	TRBJ2-2	TRBV7-3	few	CASSLITGGTGELFF	TGTGCCAGCAGCTTAATAACAGGGGGCACCGGGGAGCTGTTTTTT
TRBD2	TRBJ2-7	TRBV7-2	-	CASSLLSTGGPYEQYF	TGTGCCAGCAGCTTATTATCCACGGGAGGGCCTTACGAGCAGTACTTC
-	TRBJ1-3	TRBV19	-	CASSYGATGNTIYF	TGTGCCAGTAGTTATGGGGCTACGGGAAACACCATATATTTT
-	TRBJ2-5	TRBV24-1	-	CATSDYEDFTETQYF	TGTGCCACCAGTGATTATGAGGACTTTACAGAGACCCAGTACTTC
TRBD2	TRBJ2-3	TRBV11-3	-	CASSSASGTDTQYF	TGTGCCAGCAGCTCAGCTAGCGGGACAGATACGCAGTATTTT
TRBD1	TRBJ2-1	TRBV5-6	-	CASSSGTGSSYNEQFF	TGTGCCAGCAGCTCCGGGACAGGGAGCTCCTACAATGAGCAGTTCTTC
-	TRBJ2-7	TRBV5-1	-	CASSLQGTYEQYF	TGCGCCAGCAGTTTGCAGGGCACCTACGAGCAGTACTTC
-	TRBJ1-2	TRBV6-5	-	CASSYSAESANYGYTF	TGTGCCAGCAGTTACTCGGCCGAGAGCGCAAACTATGGCTACACCTTC
-	TRBJ1-1	TRBV6-5	-	CASSYKGLGTEAFF	TGTGCCAGCAGTTACAAGGGGTTGGGTACTGAAGCTTTCTTT
TRBD1	TRBJ1-2	TRBV6-1	-	CASSEGGTGGGRANYGYTF	TGTGCCAGCAGTGAAGGGGGGACAGGGGGCGGAAGAGCAAACTATGGCTACACCTTC
TRBD1	TRBJ1-2	TRBV27	-	CASRWTGGASYGYTF	TGTGCCAGCAGGTGGACAGGGGGCGCTTCCTATGGCTACACCTTC
-	TRBJ2-7	TRBV18	-	CASSPVQGSYEQYF	TGTGCCAGCTCACCTGTACAGGGTTCCTACGAGCAGTACTTC
TRBD1	TRBJ1-4	TRBV4-2	-	CASSPTGVGEKLFF	TGTGCCAGCAGCCCAACAGGGGTAGGTGAAAAACTGTTTTTT
TRBD1	TRBJ1-5	TRBV3-1/TRBV3-2	-	CASSQGTGGNQPQHF	TGTGCCAGCAGCCAAGGGACAGGGGGAAATCAGCCCCAGCATTTT
-	TRBJ2-3	TRBV27	-	CASSLLARNTQYF	TGTGCCAGCAGTTTATTGGCCCGCAATACGCAGTATTTT
-	TRBJ1-4	TRBV19	-	CASSELGPREKLFF	TGTGCCAGTTCTGAACTAGGGCCTCGGGAAAAACTGTTTTTT
TRBD1	TRBJ1-1	TRBV10-1	-	CASSDRGETEAFF	TGCGCCAGCAGCGACAGGGGGGAGACTGAAGCTTTCTTT
TRBD2	TRBJ2-7	TRBV19	-	CASSLGPASGSYEQYF	TGTGCCAGTAGCCTGGGGCCGGCTAGCGGGAGTTACGAGCAGTACTTC
-	TRBJ2-2	TRBV7-6	-	CASSLAGLTNTGELFF	TGTGCCAGCAGCTTAGCGGGACTTACGAACACCGGGGAGCTGTTTTTT
TRBD1	TRBJ2-3	TRBV5-8	-	CASSAGTAISTDTQYF	TGTGCCAGCAGCGCCGGGACAGCTATTAGCACAGATACGCAGTATTTT
TRBD2	TRBJ2-1	TRBV9	-	CASSVAGTSGAHLF	TGTGCCAGCAGCGTAGCGGGGACTAGCGGGGCCCATCTCTTC
TRBD2	TRBJ2-1	TRBV27	-	CASSFAERGNNEQFF	TGTGCCAGCAGTTTTGCCGAGCGGGGAAACAATGAGCAGTTCTTC
TRBD2	TRBJ2-7	TRBV13	-	CASSSRAVAGGYEQYF	TGTGCCAGCAGCTCCCGCGCGGTAGCGGGAGGGTACGAGCAGTACTTC
-	TRBJ1-2	TRBV7-9	-	CASSLGRLDTFGFGYTF	TGTGCCAGCAGCTTAGGGAGGCTAGACACGTTCGGTTTTGGCTACACCTTC
TRBD2	TRBJ2-1	TRBV2	-	CASSEALAGVIYNEQFF	TGTGCCAGCAGTGAAGCGCTTGCGGGAGTTATCTACAATGAGCAGTTCTTC
-	TRBJ1-5	TRBV2	-	CASTRGGGNQPQHF	TGTGCCAGCACTAGGGGAGGGGGCAATCAGCCCCAGCATTTT
-	TRBJ1-4	TRBV7-9	-	CASSLGPRVMFF	TGTGCCAGCAGCTTAGGACCCCGGGTGATGTTTTTT
TRBD1	TRBJ2-3	TRBV6-6	-	CASTRDRSRTDTQYF	TGTGCCAGCACTCGGGACAGAAGCCGCACAGATACGCAGTATTTT
TRBD1	TRBJ1-2	TRBV11-3	few	CASSLRAGQGLEGYTF	TGTGCCAGCAGCTTACGAGCGGGACAGGGTTTAGAGGGCTACACCTTC
TRBD2	TRBJ2-7	TRBV27	-	CASSFTGTSGYEQYF	TGTGCCAGCAGTTTTACCGGGACTAGCGGCTACGAGCAGTACTTC
-	TRBJ2-2	TRBV7-9	-	CASSPRTVGELFF	TGTGCCAGCAGCCCCCGGACTGTCGGGGAGCTGTTTTTT
-	TRBJ1-2	TRBV5-1	-	CASSLVASYGYTF	TGCGCCAGCAGCTTGGTAGCATCTTATGGCTACACCTTC
TRBD1	TRBJ2-7	TRBV19	-	CASRASGQGPRQYF	TGTGCCAGTAGGGCCTCTGGACAGGGGCCTCGGCAGTACTTC
-	TRBJ1-5	TRBV12-5	-	CASGLVREPQHF	TGTGCTAGTGGTTTGGTACGGGAGCCCCAGCATTTT
TRBD2	TRBJ2-1	TRBV2	-	CASSGSREGGYNEQFF	TGTGCCAGCAGTGGGTCGCGGGAGGGCGGATACAATGAGCAGTTCTTC
TRBD2	TRBJ2-1	TRBV29-1	-	CSVRLAGGLTTDEQFF	TGCAGCGTTAGGCTAGCGGGAGGGCTCACTACTGATGAGCAGTTCTTC
-	TRBJ1-5	TRBV6-1	-	CASSDQGSSNQPQHF	TGTGCCAGCAGTGATCAGGGAAGTAGCAATCAGCCCCAGCATTTT
TRBD1	TRBJ1-1	TRBV30	-	CAWRDRVGSEAFF	TGTGCCTGGAGAGACAGGGTTGGATCTGAAGCTTTCTTT
TRBD1	TRBJ1-1	TRBV6-5	-	CASSYDRDMNTEAFF	TGTGCCAGCAGTTACGACAGGGACATGAACACTGAAGCTTTCTTT
TRBD1	TRBJ1-5	TRBV28	-	CASRTIDRGQPQHF	TGTGCCAGCAGGACAATTGACAGGGGGCAGCCCCAGCATTTT
TRBD1	TRBJ1-6	TRBV9	-	CASSVAGQGGSPLHF	TGTGCCAGCAGCGTAGCGGGACAGGGTGGTTCACCCCTCCACTTT
TRBD1	TRBJ1-6	TRBV2	-	CASSAEGTANSPLHF	TGTGCCAGCAGTGCGGAAGGGACAGCAAATTCACCCCTCCACTTT
-	TRBJ2-5	TRBV5-1	-	CASSPSRGAGETQYF	TGCGCCAGCAGCCCCTCCAGGGGCGCCGGAGAGACCCAGTACTTC
-	TRBJ1-2	TRBV7-9	-	CASSPNWAGRGNYGYTF	TGTGCCAGCAGCCCCAACTGGGCGGGCAGGGGCAACTATGGCTACACCTTC
-	TRBJ2-5	TRBV19	-	CASTRAGAETQYF	TGTGCCAGTACGAGGGCCGGCGCAGAGACCCAGTACTTC
TRBD1	TRBJ1-6	TRBV12-5	-	CASGLQGAGSPLHF	TGTGCTAGTGGTTTGCAGGGGGCGGGTTCACCCCTCCACTTT
TRBD1	TRBJ1-1	TRBV19	-	CASSPQDRRTEAFF	TGTGCCAGTAGTCCCCAGGACAGGAGAACTGAAGCTTTCTTT